The source of this T cell receptor beta chain is a study of blood T cell repertoires in COVID-19. The table came from immunoSEQ multiplex PCR; TCRdb's copy has only in-frame clones and leaves some out. Here the sample spans about 200,000 clones, about 90% being singletons. V was cut by 5 bases and J by 4 bases, with 14 bases left in between. In germline, CDR1 is MNHEY, CDR2 SMNVEV (reference sequence). This CDR3 is built from 14 residues. The chain joins TRBV27 to TRBJ1-2, with unresolved D. The receptor was derived from a woman between 25 and 40 years old who had recovered from COVID-19. Sequenced material: PBMCs or T cells enriched from blood (not recorded which). CDR3 in DNA: TGTGCCAGCAGTCACAACCGACAAACCTATGGCTACACCTTC. Translated, it gives CASSHNRQTYGYTF.